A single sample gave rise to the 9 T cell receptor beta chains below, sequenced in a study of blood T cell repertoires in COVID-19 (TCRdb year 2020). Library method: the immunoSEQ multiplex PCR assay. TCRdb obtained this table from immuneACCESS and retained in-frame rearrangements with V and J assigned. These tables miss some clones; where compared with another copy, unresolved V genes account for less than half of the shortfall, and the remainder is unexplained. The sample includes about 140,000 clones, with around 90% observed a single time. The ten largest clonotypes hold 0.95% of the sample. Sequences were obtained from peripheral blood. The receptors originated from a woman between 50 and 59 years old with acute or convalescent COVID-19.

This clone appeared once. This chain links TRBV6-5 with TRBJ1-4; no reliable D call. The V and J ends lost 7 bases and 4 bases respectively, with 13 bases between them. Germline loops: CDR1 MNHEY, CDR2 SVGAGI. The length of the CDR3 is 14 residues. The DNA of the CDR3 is TGTGCCAGCACCCACGGAGGGAGTAATGAAAAACTGTTTTTT. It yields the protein CASTHGGSNEKLFF.

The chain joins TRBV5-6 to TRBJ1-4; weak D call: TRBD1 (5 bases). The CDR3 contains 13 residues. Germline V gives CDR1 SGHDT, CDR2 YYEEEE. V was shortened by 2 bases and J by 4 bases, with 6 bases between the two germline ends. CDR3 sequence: CASSFTGNEKLFF. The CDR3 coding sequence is TGTGCCAGCAGCTTCACAGGTAATGAAAAACTGTTTTTT.

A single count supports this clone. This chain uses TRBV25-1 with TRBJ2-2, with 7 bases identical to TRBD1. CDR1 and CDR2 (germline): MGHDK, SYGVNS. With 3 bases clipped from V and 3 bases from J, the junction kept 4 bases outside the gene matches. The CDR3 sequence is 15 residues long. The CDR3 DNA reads TGTGCCAGCAGTGACAGGGGGTGGGACACCGGGGAGCTGTTTTTT. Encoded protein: CASSDRGWDTGELFF.

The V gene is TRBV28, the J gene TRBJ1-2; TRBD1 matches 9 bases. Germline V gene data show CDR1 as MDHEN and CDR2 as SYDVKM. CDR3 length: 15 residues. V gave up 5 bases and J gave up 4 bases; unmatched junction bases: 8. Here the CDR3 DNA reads TGTGCCAGCAGTCGCCGGGACAGGGACCTCTATGGCTACACCTTC. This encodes CASSRRDRDLYGYTF.

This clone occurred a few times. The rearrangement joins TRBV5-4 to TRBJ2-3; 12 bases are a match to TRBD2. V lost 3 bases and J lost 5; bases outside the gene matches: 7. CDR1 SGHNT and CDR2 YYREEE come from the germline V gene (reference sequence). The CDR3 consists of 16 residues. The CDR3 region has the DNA TGTGCCAGCAGCTCCGTACTAGCGGGGGGTGAAGATACGCAGTATTTT. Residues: CASSSVLAGGEDTQYF.

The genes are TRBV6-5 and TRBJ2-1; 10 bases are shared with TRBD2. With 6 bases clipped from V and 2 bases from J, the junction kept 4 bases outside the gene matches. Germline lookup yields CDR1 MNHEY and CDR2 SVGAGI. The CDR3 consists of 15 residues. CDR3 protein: CASRESGGAYNEQFF. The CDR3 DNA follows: TGTGCCAGCAGGGAGAGCGGGGGGGCCTACAATGAGCAGTTCTTC.

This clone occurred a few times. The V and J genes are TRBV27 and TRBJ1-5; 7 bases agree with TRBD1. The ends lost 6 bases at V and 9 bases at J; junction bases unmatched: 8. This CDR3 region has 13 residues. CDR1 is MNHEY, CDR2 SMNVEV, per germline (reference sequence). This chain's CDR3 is CASRATGAAPQHF. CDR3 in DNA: TGTGCCAGCAGAGCCACAGGGGCTGCGCCCCAGCATTTT.

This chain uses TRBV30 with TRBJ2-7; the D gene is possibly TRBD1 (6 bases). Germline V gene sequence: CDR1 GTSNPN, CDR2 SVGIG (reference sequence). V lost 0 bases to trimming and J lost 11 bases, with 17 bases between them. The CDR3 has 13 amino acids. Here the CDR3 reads CAWSVDMSAGEYF. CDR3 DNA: TGTGCCTGGAGTGTAGATATGTCGGCAGGGGAGTACTTC.

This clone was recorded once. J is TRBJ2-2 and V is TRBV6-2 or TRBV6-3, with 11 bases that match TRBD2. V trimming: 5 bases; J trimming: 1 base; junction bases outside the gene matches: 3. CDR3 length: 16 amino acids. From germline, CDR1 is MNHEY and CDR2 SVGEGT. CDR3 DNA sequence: TGTGCCAGCAGTCGGGGACTAGCGGAGAACACCGGGGAGCTGTTTTTT. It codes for CASSRGLAENTGELFF.